The clone carrying this T cell receptor (beta chain) appeared a few times. Its specificity is not known. This entry belongs to a study of CD8 T cells in ankylosing spondylitis. The CDR3 totals 14 residues. The germline CDR1 and CDR2 sequences are MRHNA and SNTAGT. V was trimmed by 3 bases and J by 4 bases, leaving 12 bases between them. Scientists made TCR beta libraries using quantitative 5'-RACE with molecular barcodes. TCRdb recomputed calls from the 5' RACE reads with MiXCR, one row per CDR3 protein. The profile shows 220,000 or so distinct CDR3 sequences, around 18% of them singletons. Study results and caveats: Earlier authors reported some of these motif variants in reactive arthritis synovial fluid and blood. A motif of 7 or 8 highly homologous TCR beta variants was seen as apparently characteristic of ankylosing spondylitis blood. Reportedly, matched ankylosing spondylitis synovial fluid was significantly enriched for disease-linked clones.

The receptor's source is a male donor with ankylosing spondylitis. The specimen sequenced was blood, either unsorted or a sorted T cell fraction (not recorded which). The V call is TRBV6-4, the J call TRBJ1-1; D may be TRBD1 (5 bases). As DNA, the CDR3 is TGTGCCAGCAGTGAAATTCTGGGGGGCACTGAAGCTTTCTTT. Its translation is CASSEILGGTEAFF.